This T cell receptor (beta chain) was observed in a study of radiotherapy plus CTLA-4 blockade in lung cancer. Turning to the study itself: Across the patients, objective responses occurred in approximately 17%, and disease control in approximately 30%. Regarding the study as a whole: Tumor-origin TCR clones grew in blood after radiotherapy plus ipilimumab.

As concerns this clone: Its antigen is currently unknown.

CDR3 length: 16 amino acids. The ends were cut back, 2 bases at V and 2 bases at J, with 15 bases in the middle. Germline assignment: CDR1 MGHRA and CDR2 YSYEKL. Sequenced by immunoSEQ multiplex PCR; TCRdb stores in-frame clones only, minus some. Among 110,000 or so clones, 78% were seen once, and the ten largest hold roughly 5.2%. The material sequenced was peripheral blood, taken from a patient treated with radiotherapy plus ipilimumab. This chain joins TRBV4-1 and TRBJ1-2, with D perhaps matching TRBD1 (5 bases). The receptor's source is a human donor with non-small cell lung cancer who had a partial response to radiotherapy plus ipilimumab. The CDR3 DNA follows: TGCGCCAGCAGCCAACCCGGCGGGACCGACAACTATGGCTACACCTTC. Amino acids: CASSQPGGTDNYGYTF.